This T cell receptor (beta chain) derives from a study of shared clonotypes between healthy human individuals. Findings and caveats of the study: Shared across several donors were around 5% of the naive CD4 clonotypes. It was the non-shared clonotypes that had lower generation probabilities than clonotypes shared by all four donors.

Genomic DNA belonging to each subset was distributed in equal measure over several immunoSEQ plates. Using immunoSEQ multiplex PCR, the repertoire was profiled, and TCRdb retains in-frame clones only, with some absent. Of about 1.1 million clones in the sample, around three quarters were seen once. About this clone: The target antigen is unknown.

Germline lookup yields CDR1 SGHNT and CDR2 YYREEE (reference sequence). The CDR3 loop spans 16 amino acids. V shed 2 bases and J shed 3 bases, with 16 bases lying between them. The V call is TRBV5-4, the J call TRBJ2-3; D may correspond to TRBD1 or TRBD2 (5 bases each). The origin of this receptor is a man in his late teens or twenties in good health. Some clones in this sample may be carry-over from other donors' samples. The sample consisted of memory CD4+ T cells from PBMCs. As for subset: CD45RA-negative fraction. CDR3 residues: CASSFGATSGTDTQYF. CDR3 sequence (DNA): TGTGCCAGCAGCTTCGGGGCTACGAGTGGAACAGATACGCAGTATTTT.